This TCR beta chain was identified in a study of blood T cells in healthy people across ages. This clonotype appeared a few times. The length of the CDR3 is 14 residues. The germline gives CDR1 SGHRS, CDR2 YFSETQ. V was cut by 0 bases and J by 7 bases, with 11 bases left in between. A sample-barcoded 5' primer and a J-beta primer mix were used in a second PCR of about 7 to 11 cycles. TCRdb itself ran the 5' RACE reads through MiXCR, one entry per CDR3 protein. The sample has about 730,000 distinct CDR3 sequences, around 40% seen once. PBMCs were isolated at a quantity of at least 7 million per sample. The TCR sequence derives from a woman aged 60-70 years in good health. The J gene is TRBJ2-1, the V gene TRBV5-1, with a possible D match to TRBD2 (6 bases). Sequencing was done on a sample of blood. The CDR3 is CASSLVGGSNEQFF. CDR3 bases: TGCGCCAGCAGCTTGGTAGGAGGGAGTAATGAGCAGTTCTTC.